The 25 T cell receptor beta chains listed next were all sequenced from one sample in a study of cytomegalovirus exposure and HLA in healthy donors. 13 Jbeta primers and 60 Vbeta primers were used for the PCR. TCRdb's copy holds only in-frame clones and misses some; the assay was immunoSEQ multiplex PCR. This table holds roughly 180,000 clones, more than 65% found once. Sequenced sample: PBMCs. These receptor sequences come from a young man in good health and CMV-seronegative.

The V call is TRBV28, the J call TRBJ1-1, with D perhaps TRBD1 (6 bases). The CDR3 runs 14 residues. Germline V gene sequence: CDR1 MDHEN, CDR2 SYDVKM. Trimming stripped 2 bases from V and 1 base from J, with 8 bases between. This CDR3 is CASSLETGNTEAFF. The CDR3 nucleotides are TGTGCCAGCAGTTTAGAGACAGGGAACACTGAAGCTTTCTTT.

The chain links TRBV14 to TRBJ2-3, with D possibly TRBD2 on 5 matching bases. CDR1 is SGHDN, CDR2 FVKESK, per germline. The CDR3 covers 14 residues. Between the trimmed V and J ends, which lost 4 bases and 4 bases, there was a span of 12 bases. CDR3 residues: CASSPKRRPDTQYF. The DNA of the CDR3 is TGTGCCAGCAGCCCAAAGAGGAGGCCAGATACGCAGTATTTT.

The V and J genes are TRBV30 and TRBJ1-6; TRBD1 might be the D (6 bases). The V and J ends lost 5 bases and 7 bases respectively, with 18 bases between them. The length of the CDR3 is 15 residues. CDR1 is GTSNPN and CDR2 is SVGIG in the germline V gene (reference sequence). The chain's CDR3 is CAWVTTGSGNSPLHF. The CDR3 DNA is TGTGCCTGGGTGACTACAGGGTCCGGCAATTCACCCCTCCACTTT.

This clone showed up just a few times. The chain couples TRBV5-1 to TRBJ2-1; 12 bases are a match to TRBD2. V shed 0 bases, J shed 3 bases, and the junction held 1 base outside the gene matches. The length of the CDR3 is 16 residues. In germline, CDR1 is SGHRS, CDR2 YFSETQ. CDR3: CASSLELAGGYNEQFF. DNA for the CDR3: TGCGCCAGCAGCTTGGAACTAGCGGGAGGCTACAATGAGCAGTTCTTC.

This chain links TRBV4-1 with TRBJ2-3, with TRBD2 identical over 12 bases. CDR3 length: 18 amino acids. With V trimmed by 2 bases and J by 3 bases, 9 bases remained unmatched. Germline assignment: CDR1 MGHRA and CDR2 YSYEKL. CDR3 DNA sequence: TGCGCCAGCAGCCAACCAACCAAGACTAGCGGGAGAACAGATACGCAGTATTTT. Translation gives CASSQPTKTSGRTDTQYF.

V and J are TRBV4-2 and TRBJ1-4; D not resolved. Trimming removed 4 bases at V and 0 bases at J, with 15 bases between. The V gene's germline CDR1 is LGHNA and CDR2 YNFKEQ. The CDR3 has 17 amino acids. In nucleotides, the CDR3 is TGTGCCAGCAGCCGAGCTAGCATAACAGCAACTAATGAAAAACTGTTTTTT. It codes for CASSRASITATNEKLFF.

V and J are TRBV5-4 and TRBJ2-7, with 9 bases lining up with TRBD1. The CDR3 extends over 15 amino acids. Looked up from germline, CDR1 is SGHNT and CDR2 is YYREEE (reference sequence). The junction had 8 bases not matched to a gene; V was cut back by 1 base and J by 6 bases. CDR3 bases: TGTGCCAGCAGCTTGACCGGGACAGGGAGGCGCGAGCAGTACTTC. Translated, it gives CASSLTGTGRREQYF.

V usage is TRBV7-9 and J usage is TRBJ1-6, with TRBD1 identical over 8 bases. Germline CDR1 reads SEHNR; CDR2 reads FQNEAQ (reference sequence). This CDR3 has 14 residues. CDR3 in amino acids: CATRVTGDSSPLHF. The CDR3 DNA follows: TGTGCAACCAGGGTGACAGGGGATTCTTCACCCCTCCACTTT.

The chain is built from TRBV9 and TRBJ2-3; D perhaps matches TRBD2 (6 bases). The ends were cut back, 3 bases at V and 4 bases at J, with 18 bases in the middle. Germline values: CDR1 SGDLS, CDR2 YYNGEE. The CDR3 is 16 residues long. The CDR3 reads CASSDILTSRADTQYF. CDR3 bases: TGTGCCAGCAGCGACATACTGACTAGTCGGGCAGATACGCAGTATTTT.

CDR3 in amino acids: CAWTGGPGYTNYGYTF. CDR3 DNA: TGTGCCTGGACTGGCGGGCCGGGCTACACTAACTATGGCTACACCTTC. The chain recombines TRBV30 with TRBJ1-2; D unresolved. Germline-derived CDR1 and CDR2 are GTSNPN and SVGIG (reference sequence). Trimming removed 4 bases at V and 0 bases at J, with 18 bases between. The CDR3 covers 16 residues.

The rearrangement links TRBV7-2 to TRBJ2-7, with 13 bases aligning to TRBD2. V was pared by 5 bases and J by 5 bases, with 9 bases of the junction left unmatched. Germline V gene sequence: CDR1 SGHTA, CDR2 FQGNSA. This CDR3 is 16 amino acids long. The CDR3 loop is CASSPRTSGSINEQYF. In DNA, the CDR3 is TGTGCCAGCAGCCCTCGGACTAGCGGGAGCATCAACGAGCAGTACTTC.

For the CDR3, the DNA is TGTGCCAGCAGCTCTAGCGGGAGTGGGACAGATACGCAGTATTTT. Its protein is CASSSSGSGTDTQYF. This chain links TRBV28 with TRBJ2-3; TRBD2 matches at 10 bases. The germline gives CDR1 MDHEN, CDR2 SYDVKM. Trimming removed 6 bases from V and 3 bases from J; junction bases left unmatched: 6. The CDR3 covers 15 residues.

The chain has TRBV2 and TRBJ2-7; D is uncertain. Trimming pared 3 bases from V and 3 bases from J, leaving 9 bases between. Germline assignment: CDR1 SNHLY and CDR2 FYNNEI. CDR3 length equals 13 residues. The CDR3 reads CASSDLTGYEQYF. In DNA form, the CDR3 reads TGTGCCAGCAGTGACCTGACGGGCTACGAGCAGTACTTC.

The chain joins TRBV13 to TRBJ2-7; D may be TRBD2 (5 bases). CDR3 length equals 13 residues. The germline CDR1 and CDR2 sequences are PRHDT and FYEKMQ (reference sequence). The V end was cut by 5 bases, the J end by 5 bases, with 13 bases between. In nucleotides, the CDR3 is TGTGCCAGCAGCCCCGGGGTAGCTCACGAGCAGTACTTC. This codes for CASSPGVAHEQYF. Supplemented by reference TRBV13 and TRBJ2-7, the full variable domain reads AAGVIQSPRHLIKEKRETATLKCYPIPRHDTVYWYQQGPGQDPQFLISFYEKMQSDKGSIPDRFSAQQFSDYHSELNMSSLELGDSALYFCASSPGVAHEQYFGPGTRLTVT.

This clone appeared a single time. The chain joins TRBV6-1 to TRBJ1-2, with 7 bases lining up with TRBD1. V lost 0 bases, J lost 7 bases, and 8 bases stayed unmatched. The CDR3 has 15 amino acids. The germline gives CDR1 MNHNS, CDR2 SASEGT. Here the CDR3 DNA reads TGTGCCAGCAGTGAAGCAAGACAGGGTGTTTTTGGCTACACCTTC. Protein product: CASSEARQGVFGYTF.

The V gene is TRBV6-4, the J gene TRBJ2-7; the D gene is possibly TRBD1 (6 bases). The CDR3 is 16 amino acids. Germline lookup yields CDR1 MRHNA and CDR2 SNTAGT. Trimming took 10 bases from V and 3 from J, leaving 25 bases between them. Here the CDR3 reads CANSIRWCQGIYEQYF. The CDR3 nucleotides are TGTGCCAATTCTATTAGGTGGTGTCAGGGGATCTACGAGCAGTACTTC.

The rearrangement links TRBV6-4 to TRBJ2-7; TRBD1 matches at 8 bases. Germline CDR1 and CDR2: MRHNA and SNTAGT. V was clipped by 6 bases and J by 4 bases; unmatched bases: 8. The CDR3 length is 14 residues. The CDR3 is CASRPDRGTYEQYF. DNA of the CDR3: TGTGCCAGCAGACCTGACAGGGGTACATACGAGCAGTACTTC.

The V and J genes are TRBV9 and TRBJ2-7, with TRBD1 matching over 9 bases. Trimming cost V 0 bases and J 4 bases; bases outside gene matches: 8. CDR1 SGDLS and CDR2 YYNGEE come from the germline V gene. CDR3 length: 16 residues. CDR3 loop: CASSVAYGTGKYEQYF. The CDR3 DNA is TGTGCCAGCAGCGTAGCTTACGGGACAGGGAAATACGAGCAGTACTTC.

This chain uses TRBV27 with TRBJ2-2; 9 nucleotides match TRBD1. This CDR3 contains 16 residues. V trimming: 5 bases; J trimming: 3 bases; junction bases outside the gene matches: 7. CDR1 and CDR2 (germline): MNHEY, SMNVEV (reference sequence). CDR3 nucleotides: TGTGCCAGCAGTCAACAGGGGGCGCGGGACACCGGGGAGCTGTTTTTT. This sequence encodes CASSQQGARDTGELFF.

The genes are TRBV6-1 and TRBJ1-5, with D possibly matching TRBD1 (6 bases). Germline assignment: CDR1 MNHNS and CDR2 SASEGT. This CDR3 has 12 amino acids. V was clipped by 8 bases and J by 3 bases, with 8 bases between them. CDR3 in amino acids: CASGQNNQPQHF. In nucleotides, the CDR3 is TGTGCCAGCGGACAGAACAATCAGCCCCAGCATTTT.

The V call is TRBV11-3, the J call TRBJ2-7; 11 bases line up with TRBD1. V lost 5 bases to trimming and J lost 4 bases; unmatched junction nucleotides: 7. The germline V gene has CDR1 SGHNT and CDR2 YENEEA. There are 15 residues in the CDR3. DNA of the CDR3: TGTGCCAGCAGCCCCGGGGACAGGGGGGATTACGAGCAGTACTTC. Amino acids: CASSPGDRGDYEQYF.

The CDR3 nucleotides are TGTGCCAGCAGCTTACTCGAATCGGGACAGTTTGCCTACGAGCAGTACTTC. Its protein product is CASSLLESGQFAYEQYF. This chain uses TRBV28 with TRBJ2-7, with 7 bases identical to TRBD1. CDR1 and CDR2 (germline): MDHEN, SYDVKM. CDR3 length: 17 residues. Trimming at V came to 6 bases and at J to 2 bases, leaving 16 bases not matched to a gene.

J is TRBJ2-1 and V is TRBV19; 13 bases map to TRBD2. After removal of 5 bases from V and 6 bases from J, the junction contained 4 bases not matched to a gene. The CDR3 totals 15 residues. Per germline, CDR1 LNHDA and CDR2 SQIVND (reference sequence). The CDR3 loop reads CASSPGLAGVNEQFF. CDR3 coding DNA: TGTGCCAGTAGTCCTGGACTAGCGGGGGTCAATGAGCAGTTCTTC.

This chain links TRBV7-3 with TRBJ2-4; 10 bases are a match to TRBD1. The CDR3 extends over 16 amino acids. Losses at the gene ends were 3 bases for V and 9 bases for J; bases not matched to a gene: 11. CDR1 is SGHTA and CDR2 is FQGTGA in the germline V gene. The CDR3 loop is CASSLSPGQGRGIQYF. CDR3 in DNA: TGTGCCAGCAGCTTGTCCCCGGGACAGGGGCGAGGCATTCAGTACTTC.

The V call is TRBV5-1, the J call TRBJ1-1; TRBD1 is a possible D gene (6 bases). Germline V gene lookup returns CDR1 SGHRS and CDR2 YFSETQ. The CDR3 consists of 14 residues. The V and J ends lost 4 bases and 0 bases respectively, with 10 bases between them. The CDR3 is CASSPGQMNTEAFF. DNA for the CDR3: TGCGCCAGCAGCCCCGGACAGATGAACACTGAAGCTTTCTTT.